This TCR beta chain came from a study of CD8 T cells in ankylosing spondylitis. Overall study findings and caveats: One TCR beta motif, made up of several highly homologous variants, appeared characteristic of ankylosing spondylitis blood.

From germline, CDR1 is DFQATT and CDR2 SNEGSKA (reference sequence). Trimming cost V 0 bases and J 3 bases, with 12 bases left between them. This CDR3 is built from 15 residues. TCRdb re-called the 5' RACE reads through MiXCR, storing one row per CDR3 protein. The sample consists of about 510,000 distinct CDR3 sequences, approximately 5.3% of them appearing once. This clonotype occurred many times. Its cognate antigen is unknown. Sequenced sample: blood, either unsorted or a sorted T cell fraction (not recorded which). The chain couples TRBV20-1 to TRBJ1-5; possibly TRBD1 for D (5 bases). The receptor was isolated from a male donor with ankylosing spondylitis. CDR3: CSARDRRTPNQPQHF. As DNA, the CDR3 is TGCAGTGCTAGAGATCGAAGGACACCCAATCAGCCCCAGCATTTT.